These 7 T cell receptor beta chains originate from one sample sequenced in a study of vaccination and CD4 T cells after COVID-19. Sequencing of DNA taken from cultured CD4+ T cells relied on the Oncomine TCR Beta short-read assay. TCRdb re-analysed the PCR reads in MiXCR, keeping a single row per CDR3 protein. Of about 18,000 distinct CDR3 sequences in the sample, roughly 50% were seen once. Treatment given: approximately 9-day PBMC culture with coronavirus spike peptide pools or control peptides (ViraFEST assay). These receptors have no known antigen. The material sequenced was CD4+ T cells from blood, cultured in vitro. The receptor set was obtained from a human donor who had recovered from COVID-19.

The rearrangement uses TRBV9 and TRBJ2-3, with 8 bases fitting TRBD2. The CDR3 runs to 17 residues. V lost 4 bases and J lost 4; bases outside the gene matches: 14. The germline V gene has CDR1 SGDLS and CDR2 YYNGEE. The CDR3 region has the DNA TGTGCCAGCAGCCCAACCGGGACTAGTGGTTGGGCAGATACGCAGTATTTT. Translated, it gives CASSPTGTSGWADTQYF.

The J gene is TRBJ2-1, the V gene TRBV7-3; TRBD2 matches at 10 bases. Germline V gives CDR1 SGHTA, CDR2 FQGTGA. V shed 4 bases, J shed 7 bases, and the junction held 10 bases outside the gene matches. The CDR3 runs to 16 residues. The CDR3: CASSSPAGGPTNEQFF. CDR3 nucleotide sequence: TGTGCCAGCAGCTCCCCAGCGGGAGGGCCCACAAATGAGCAGTTCTTC.

CDR3 protein: CASSQDIGTSGPYYAKNIQYF. DNA of the CDR3: TGCGCCAGCAGCCAAGATATAGGGACTAGCGGGCCCTATTATGCCAAAAACATTCAGTACTTC. V and J are TRBV4-3 and TRBJ2-4, with TRBD2 matching 12 bases. CDR3 size: 21 residues. The V and J ends lost 0 bases and 1 base, in that order; junction bases with no gene match: 13. Germline V gene data show CDR1 as LGHNA and CDR2 as YSLEER.

The chain joins TRBV6-1 to TRBJ1-2; TRBD1 aligns across 8 bases. The CDR3 is made up of 12 amino acids. The germline V gene encodes CDR1 MNHNS and CDR2 SASEGT. V was clipped by 8 bases and J by 4 bases; unmatched bases: 3. CDR3: CASLQGVYGYTF. In nucleotides, the CDR3 is TGTGCCAGCCTACAGGGGGTCTATGGCTACACCTTC.

The rearrangement uses TRBV6-2 or TRBV6-3 and TRBJ1-5; no clear D gene. The V gene's germline CDR1 is MNHEY and CDR2 SVGEGT. The CDR3 sequence is 13 residues long. V lost 9 bases and J 5 bases, leaving 14 bases between the germline ends. CDR3 in amino acids: CASKLQAYQPQHF. CDR3 coding DNA: TGTGCCAGTAAACTCCAGGCTTATCAGCCCCAGCATTTT.

The chain employs TRBV10-2 and TRBJ2-2; D is perhaps TRBD2 (5 bases). The CDR3 is made up of 14 amino acids. Germline V CDR1 and CDR2: WSHSY, SAAADI. The V gene lost 7 bases and the J gene lost 0 bases, with 9 bases spanning the gap. CDR3 amino acids: CASKERPNTGELFF. In nucleotides, the CDR3 is TGCGCCAGCAAAGAGCGGCCGAACACCGGGGAGCTGTTTTTT.

J is TRBJ2-3 and V is TRBV30; maybe TRBD1 (8 bases). Germline loops: CDR1 GTSNPN, CDR2 SVGIG (reference sequence). There are 15 residues in the CDR3. Trimming removed 2 bases at V and 2 bases at J, with 14 bases between. The CDR3, as DNA: TGTGCCTGGAGTAGGACAGGGACTAACACAGATACGCAGTATTTT. It specifies CAWSRTGTNTDTQYF.